These 19 T cell receptor beta chains share one sample of origin, sequenced in a study of spatial heterogeneity in lung cancer. Findings and limits, study-wide: For expanded intratumoral alpha and beta TCRs, counts tracked tumor mutation counts.

Their antigen targets remain unknown. TCRdb used MiXCR to reprocess the 5' RACE reads, holding one entry per CDR3 protein. This sample yields 3,000 to 5,000 distinct CDR3 sequences, of which just under 40% are seen a single time; approximately 32% belongs to the top ten. Time point defined: sample taken at primary tumor resection. Sequencing was performed on lung tumor tissue, taken at surgery. These receptors all come from a male donor with early-stage non-small cell lung cancer.

The genes are TRBV4-2 and TRBJ2-5, with 8 bases identical to TRBD2. The CDR3 runs to 15 residues. CDR1 LGHNA and CDR2 YNFKEQ come from the germline V gene. With V trimmed by 4 bases and J by 1 base, 5 bases remained unmatched. CDR3 DNA sequence: TGTGCCAGCAGCCCGGGAACTAGCGGCCAAGAGACCCAGTACTTC. Translation gives CASSPGTSGQETQYF.

The rearrangement joins TRBV15 to TRBJ2-2, with TRBD1 identical over 9 bases. In germline, CDR1 is LNHNV, CDR2 YYDKDF (reference sequence). The CDR3 sequence is 14 residues long. V dropped 4 bases and J dropped 8; count of bases not matched to a gene: 5. CDR3 protein: CATSKDRGGGELFF. CDR3 nucleotides: TGTGCCACCAGCAAGGACAGGGGCGGAGGGGAGCTGTTTTTT.

V and J are TRBV7-2 and TRBJ2-3; D may be TRBD1 (6 bases). V lost 3 bases to trimming and J lost 1 base, with 11 bases between them. Germline values: CDR1 SGHTA, CDR2 FQGNSA. The CDR3 contains 15 residues. The CDR3 region is CASSFRDTRTDTQYF. The CDR3, as DNA: TGTGCCAGCAGCTTCCGGGACACCCGCACAGATACGCAGTATTTT.

The chain uses TRBV24-1 and TRBJ2-3; 8 positions match TRBD2. Trimming cost V 7 bases and J 1 base; bases outside gene matches: 3. The CDR3 has 14 amino acids. The germline V gene has CDR1 KGHDR and CDR2 SFDVKD. In nucleotides, the CDR3 is TGTGCCACCAGCCCAGCGGGGGGCACAGATACGCAGTATTTT. Translated, it gives CATSPAGGTDTQYF.

J is TRBJ2-4 and V is TRBV12-3 or TRBV12-4; D not resolved. CDR3 size: 13 residues. V dropped 5 bases and J dropped 4 bases, with 9 bases sitting between them. CDR3 nucleotides: TGTGCCAGCAGTCCCGGGCCTAAAAACATTCAGTACTTC. Translating gives CASSPGPKNIQYF.

This clonotype was picked up a small number of times. The chain joins TRBV7-3 to TRBJ2-2; D might be TRBD1 (5 bases). Trimming pared 5 bases from V and 3 bases from J, leaving 10 bases between. The CDR3 runs 14 residues. In germline, CDR1 is SGHTA, CDR2 FQGTGA. DNA for the CDR3: TGTGCCAGCAGCGCCCGGACACACACCGGGGAGCTGTTTTTT. Its translation: CASSARTHTGELFF.

The J gene is TRBJ2-3, the V gene TRBV7-9, with TRBD2 identical over 10 bases. Trimming took 7 bases from V and 6 from J; bases not matched to a gene: 16. Germline CDR1 SEHNR, CDR2 FQNEAQ (reference sequence). The CDR3 spans 17 residues. The CDR3 region has the DNA TGTGCCAGCACCTCCGGACGGCTAGCGGGGGCCGGGGATACGCAGTATTTT. It specifies CASTSGRLAGAGDTQYF. Based on the CDR3 plus reference TRBV7-9 and TRBJ2-3, the full variable domain is DTGVSQNPRHKITKRGQNVTFRCDPISEHNRLYWYRQTLGQGPEFLTYFQNEAQLEKSRLLSDRFSAERPKGSFSTLEIQRTEQGDSAMYLCASTSGRLAGAGDTQYFGPGTRLTVL.

This rearrangement joins TRBV5-1 to TRBJ2-3; 8 nucleotides line up with TRBD2. The CDR3 is 15 amino acids. CDR1 is SGHRS and CDR2 is YFSETQ in the germline V gene. The trim removed 1 base at V and 6 bases at J, leaving 7 bases unmatched. CDR3 in amino acids: CASSLFRGGQDTQYF. CDR3 in DNA: TGCGCCAGCAGCTTGTTTCGGGGGGGCCAGGATACGCAGTATTTT.

In this sample, this clonotype is medium-sized. The chain has TRBV7-9 and TRBJ2-7, with a possible D match to TRBD2 (6 bases). The V gene lost 3 bases and the J gene lost 6 bases, with 15 bases spanning the gap. CDR1 and CDR2 from the germline V gene are SEHNR and FQNEAQ (reference sequence). The CDR3 sequence is 14 residues long. CDR3 nucleotide sequence: TGTGCCAGCAGCTTCACGGGGGACGGCTCCGAGCAGTACTTC. It translates to CASSFTGDGSEQYF.

V usage is TRBV3-1 and J usage is TRBJ2-3; TRBD2 matches at 12 bases. Trimming at V came to 0 bases and at J to 2 bases, leaving 6 bases not matched to a gene. Germline CDR1 is LGHDT and CDR2 is YNNKEL (reference sequence). There are 18 residues in the CDR3. The chain's CDR3 is CASSQDQLAGGDTDTQYF. Here the CDR3 DNA reads TGTGCCAGCAGCCAAGATCAACTAGCGGGGGGAGACACAGATACGCAGTATTTT.

This clonotype was recorded only once. This chain uses TRBV25-1 with TRBJ2-4, with 9 bases lining up with TRBD1. V lost 1 base to trimming and J lost 6 bases; unmatched junction nucleotides: 1. Germline V gene data show CDR1 as MGHDK and CDR2 as SYGVNS. The CDR3 covers 14 residues. CDR3: CASSELGQGNIQYF. The CDR3 DNA is TGTGCCAGCAGTGAATTGGGACAGGGAAACATTCAGTACTTC.

Sample share makes this clonotype medium-sized (0.01 to 0.1%). The chain couples TRBV27 to TRBJ1-1; D is perhaps TRBD1 (5 bases). Deletions cut 4 bases from V and 5 bases from J, with 11 bases between. The germline V gene has CDR1 MNHEY and CDR2 SMNVEV (reference sequence). This CDR3 comprises 13 residues. The CDR3 region has the DNA TGTGCCAGCAGTTCCGGGACGATAACTGAAGCTTTCTTT. It specifies CASSSGTITEAFF.

This clonotype was picked up a small number of times. This chain links TRBV11-2 with TRBJ2-7, with 8 bases aligning to TRBD1. The CDR3 has 13 amino acids. The ends lost 5 bases at V and 4 bases at J; junction bases unmatched: 4. CDR1 and CDR2 (germline): SGHAT, FQNNGV. The CDR3 reads CASSLGDRYEQYF. CDR3 nucleotide sequence: TGTGCCAGCAGCCTTGGGGACAGGTACGAGCAGTACTTC.

This clonotype appeared once. This chain links TRBV6-2 or TRBV6-3 with TRBJ1-5, with D perhaps TRBD1 (5 bases). This CDR3 is built from 14 residues. Trimming stripped 2 bases from V and 2 bases from J, with 7 bases between. The V gene's germline CDR1 is MNHEY and CDR2 SVGEGT. CDR3 DNA sequence: TGTGCCAGCAGTTACGGGGGGGGCAATCAGCCCCAGCATTTT. Translated: CASSYGGGNQPQHF.

This clonotype was seen more than once but under ten times. V and J are TRBV11-1 and TRBJ2-1; D gene uncertain. Trimming left V 5 bases short and J 5 bases short, with 7 bases between. The CDR3 covers 12 residues. Per germline, CDR1 SGHAT and CDR2 FQDESV (reference sequence). CDR3 loop: CASSHPDNEQFF. The CDR3 nucleotides are TGTGCCAGCAGCCACCCGGACAATGAGCAGTTCTTC.

This clonotype was found a few times. The rearrangement uses TRBV2 and TRBJ2-1, with 14 bases identical to TRBD2. CDR1 and CDR2 from the germline V gene are SNHLY and FYNNEI. This CDR3 is 14 amino acids long. The junction had 6 bases not matched to a gene; V was cut back by 9 bases and J by 8 bases. The CDR3 loop reads CARGTSGSNDEQFF. The DNA for the CDR3 is TGTGCCAGAGGGACTAGCGGGAGCAACGATGAGCAGTTCTTC.

This chain links TRBV20-1 with TRBJ2-1; 8 bases are a match to TRBD2. With V trimmed by 5 bases and J by 4 bases, 4 bases remained unmatched. This CDR3 has 13 residues. CDR1 DFQATT and CDR2 SNEGSKA come from the germline V gene (reference sequence). CDR3 protein: CSALAGVYNEQFF. The DNA for the CDR3 is TGCAGTGCTCTAGCGGGTGTATACAATGAGCAGTTCTTC.

This clonotype is medium-sized by share. The rearrangement links TRBV19 to TRBJ2-6; D not resolved. CDR1 is LNHDA, CDR2 SQIVND, per germline (reference sequence). Deletions cut 7 bases from V and 2 bases from J, with 9 bases between. The CDR3 runs to 14 residues. CDR3 DNA sequence: TGTGCCAGTATGGTTGGGGCTGGGGCCAACGTCCTGACTTTC. This codes for CASMVGAGANVLTF. The full variable domain, completed using reference TRBV19 and TRBJ2-6, is DGGITQSPKYLFRKEGQNVTLSCEQNLNHDAMYWYRQDPGQGLRLIYYSQIVNDFQKGDIAEGYSVSREKKESFPLTVTSAQKNPTAFYLCASMVGAGANVLTFGAGSRLTVL.

This clonotype was found once. This chain joins TRBV15 and TRBJ2-3, with 14 bases that match TRBD2. Trimming removed 3 bases from V and 0 bases from J; junction bases left unmatched: 11. CDR1 LNHNV and CDR2 YYDKDF come from the germline V gene (reference sequence). The CDR3 totals 20 residues. The CDR3 bases are TGTGCCACCAGCAGGACTACTGGGACTAGCGGGGGCCCGAGCACAGATACGCAGTATTTT. Translation: CATSRTTGTSGGPSTDTQYF. The full variable domain, completed using reference TRBV15 and TRBJ2-3, is DAMVIQNPRYQVTQFGKPVTLSCSQTLNHNVMYWYQQKSSQAPKLLFHYYDKDFNNEADTPDNFQSRRPNTSFCFLDIRSPGLGDTAMYLCATSRTTGTSGGPSTDTQYFGPGTRLTVL.